Shown below are 30 T cell receptor beta chains from a single sample sequenced in a study of blood T cell repertoires in COVID-19. Using immunoSEQ multiplex PCR, the repertoire was profiled, and TCRdb retains in-frame clones only, with some absent. Of roughly 250,000 clones listed, approximately 91% are singletons. What was sequenced was PBMCs or T cells enriched from blood (not recorded which). These receptors were taken from a middle-aged woman with acute COVID-19.

This clone was seen only once. The V gene is TRBV6-2 or TRBV6-3, the J gene TRBJ2-1, with unresolved D. V shed 3 bases and J shed 12 bases, with 12 bases lying between them. The CDR3 is made up of 12 amino acids. Germline assignment: CDR1 MNHEY and CDR2 SVGEGT. The CDR3 nucleotides read TGTGCCAGCAGTTATGCAGGCCTTAGGCAGTTCTTC. The encoded protein is CASSYAGLRQFF.

This clone was detected once. The chain combines TRBV6-2 or TRBV6-3 with TRBJ2-6; tentatively, D is TRBD1 (5 bases). With 4 bases removed from V and 2 bases from J, the gap between germline ends came to 9 bases. The CDR3 has 15 amino acids. Germline CDR1 MNHEY, CDR2 SVGEGT. The CDR3 DNA reads as TGTGCCAGCAGTTCCAGGGTGGCTGGGGCCAACGTCCTGACTTTC. This translates into CASSSRVAGANVLTF.

The chain carries TRBV28 and TRBJ1-5, with unresolved D. The CDR3 is 13 residues long. With 5 bases removed from V and 7 bases from J, the gap between germline ends came to 12 bases. The V gene's germline CDR1 is MDHEN and CDR2 SYDVKM. CDR3 sequence: CASSRGQTQPQHF. DNA for the CDR3: TGTGCCAGCAGTCGAGGCCAGACCCAGCCCCAGCATTTT.

This clone was seen a few times. The genes are TRBV24-1 and TRBJ2-3; 14 bases line up with TRBD2. V trimming: 4 bases; J trimming: 3 bases; junction bases outside the gene matches: 5. Per the germline V gene, CDR1 is KGHDR and CDR2 is SFDVKD. The CDR3 runs 17 residues. The chain's CDR3 is CATSERTSGRLTDTQYF. In DNA, the CDR3 is TGTGCCACCAGTGAGAGGACTAGCGGGAGGTTGACAGATACGCAGTATTTT.

The chain joins TRBV19 to TRBJ1-2; TRBD1 is a possible D gene (6 bases). The CDR3 covers 14 residues. The ends were cut back, 6 bases at V and 8 bases at J, with 19 bases in the middle. Germline-derived CDR1 and CDR2 are LNHDA and SQIVND (reference sequence). Written as DNA, the CDR3 is TGTGCCAGTAGAACGACAGGCTCCGGTTGGGGCTACACCTTC. Translated: CASRTTGSGWGYTF.

The chain joins TRBV19 to TRBJ2-1, with 11 bases matching TRBD1. There are 16 residues in the CDR3. J lost 7 bases, V lost 1 base, and 6 bases had no gene match. Per the germline V gene, CDR1 is LNHDA and CDR2 is SQIVND (reference sequence). CDR3 bases: TGTGCCAGTAGTATAGCGGACAGGGGGCATGGGAATGAGCAGTTCTTC. Translated: CASSIADRGHGNEQFF. The variable domain in full, completed from reference TRBV19 and TRBJ2-1, reads DGGITQSPKYLFRKEGQNVTLSCEQNLNHDAMYWYRQDPGQGLRLIYYSQIVNDFQKGDIAEGYSVSREKKESFPLTVTSAQKNPTAFYLCASSIADRGHGNEQFFGPGTRLTVL.

The chain carries TRBV4-1 and TRBJ1-5; a weak D match, TRBD1 (5 bases). Germline V gene sequence: CDR1 MGHRA, CDR2 YSYEKL. Trimming removed 1 base from V and 7 bases from J, with 14 bases in between. This CDR3 has 15 residues. Here the CDR3 reads CASSQGGGAWQPQHF. The DNA of the CDR3 is TGCGCCAGCAGCCAAGGTGGAGGGGCTTGGCAGCCCCAGCATTTT.

This chain links TRBV4-3 with TRBJ2-1; 10 bases map to TRBD2. Germline V lookup: CDR1 LGHNA, CDR2 YSLEER. This CDR3 spans 16 amino acids. Trimming at V came to 0 bases and at J to 7 bases, leaving 6 bases not matched to a gene. The DNA of the CDR3 is TGCGCCAGCAGCCAAGATGGGGCTAGCGGGAGTAATGAGCAGTTCTTC. Its protein is CASSQDGASGSNEQFF.

This chain connects TRBV6-4 to TRBJ2-5; D uncertain. Trimming removed 0 bases at V and 4 bases at J, with 12 bases between. The germline gives CDR1 MRHNA, CDR2 SNTAGT. The CDR3 is 15 amino acids. The CDR3 is CASSDSNGIGETQYF. The DNA of the CDR3 is TGTGCCAGCAGTGACTCGAATGGTATCGGAGAGACCCAGTACTTC.

V gene TRBV5-1 combines with J gene TRBJ1-2; TRBD1 agrees at 7 bases. The CDR3 length is 15 residues. Trimming took 0 bases from V and 8 from J; bases not matched to a gene: 10. Germline lookup yields CDR1 SGHRS and CDR2 YFSETQ. The CDR3 here is CASSLALDRETGYTF. The CDR3 DNA reads TGCGCCAGCAGCTTGGCCTTAGACAGGGAGACGGGCTACACCTTC.

The chain recombines TRBV5-1 with TRBJ2-6; 9 nucleotides line up with TRBD1. V gave up 0 bases and J gave up 0 bases; unmatched junction bases: 7. Per the germline V gene, CDR1 is SGHRS and CDR2 is YFSETQ. The CDR3 extends over 19 amino acids. The CDR3 is CASSLGLGTGTSGANVLTF. The DNA for the CDR3 is TGCGCCAGCAGCTTGGGTCTAGGGACAGGGACCTCTGGGGCCAACGTCCTGACTTTC.

The J gene is TRBJ2-1, the V gene TRBV5-6; possibly TRBD2 for D (5 bases). V lost 4 bases, J lost 10 bases, and 15 bases lay in between. Looked up from germline, CDR1 is SGHDT and CDR2 is YYEEEE. CDR3 length: 13 residues. The CDR3 DNA sequence: TGTGCCAGCAGCAGGGCGGCGGGTGGGGAGCAGTTCTTC. Translated: CASSRAAGGEQFF.

The V call is TRBV4-2, the J call TRBJ1-4; tentative D call: TRBD1 (5 bases). V was trimmed by 3 bases and J by 4 bases, leaving 15 bases between them. The CDR3 has 16 amino acids. From germline, CDR1 is LGHNA and CDR2 YNFKEQ. The CDR3 here is CASSQAEGQGNEKLFF. The CDR3 DNA reads TGTGCCAGCAGCCAGGCCGAAGGCCAGGGTAATGAAAAACTGTTTTTT.

The count of this clone is one. This chain connects TRBV3-1 (or the pseudogene TRBV3-2) to TRBJ1-4; TRBD1 agrees at 9 bases. Germline values: CDR1 LGHDT, CDR2 YNNKEL (reference sequence). After removal of 2 bases from V and 4 bases from J, the junction contained 2 bases not matched to a gene. This CDR3 spans 15 amino acids. Here the CDR3 DNA reads TGTGCCAGCAGCCAAAAGGGACAGGGTAATGAAAAACTGTTTTTT. It codes for CASSQKGQGNEKLFF.

This chain uses TRBV2 with TRBJ2-5; 8 bases map to TRBD1. CDR1 and CDR2 (germline): SNHLY, FYNNEI. This CDR3 contains 15 residues. V lost 4 bases to trimming and J lost 3 bases; unmatched junction nucleotides: 7. CDR3 in amino acids: CASSAQGATKETQYF. The CDR3 nucleotides are TGTGCCAGCAGTGCTCAGGGGGCTACCAAAGAGACCCAGTACTTC.

About this clone itself: Additional DNA sequences in this sample encode the identical CDR3. V gene TRBV7-2 combines with J gene TRBJ2-7, with TRBD1 matching 8 bases. The CDR3 is 15 amino acids. Per the germline V gene, CDR1 is SGHTA and CDR2 is FQGNSA. V shed 1 base, J shed 0 bases, and the junction held 2 bases outside the gene matches. In nucleotides, the CDR3 is TGTGCCAGCAGCTTAGGGGGGACAGGCTCCTACGAGCAGTACTTC. It codes for CASSLGGTGSYEQYF.

This clone has only one observation. The chain combines TRBV30 with TRBJ1-6, with D possibly being TRBD1 (6 bases). This CDR3 is 14 amino acids long. V was shortened by 5 bases and J by 8 bases, with 16 bases between the two germline ends. Looked up from germline, CDR1 is GTSNPN and CDR2 is SVGIG (reference sequence). CDR3 sequence: CAWSRLNRDSPLHF. The CDR3 DNA is TGTGCCTGGTCCCGGCTCAACAGGGATTCACCCCTCCACTTT.

This clone has a single count. V and J are TRBV2 and TRBJ2-3; D uncertain. The V gene's germline CDR1 is SNHLY and CDR2 FYNNEI. V was clipped by 1 base and J by 0 bases, with 8 bases between them. CDR3 length equals 15 residues. CDR3 DNA sequence: TGTGCCAGCAGTGAAGTGTCCAGGAGCACAGATACGCAGTATTTT. Encoded protein: CASSEVSRSTDTQYF. The full variable domain, completed using reference TRBV2 and TRBJ2-3, is EPEVTQTPSHQVTQMGQEVILRCVPISNHLYFYWYRQILGQKVEFLVSFYNNEISEKSEIFDDQFSVERPDGSNFTLKIRSTKLEDSAMYFCASSEVSRSTDTQYFGPGTRLTVL.

The V gene is TRBV9, the J gene TRBJ2-5; D may be TRBD2 (7 bases). CDR3 length: 15 residues. Germline V lookup: CDR1 SGDLS, CDR2 YYNGEE. With 0 bases removed from V and 5 bases from J, the gap between germline ends came to 14 bases. The CDR3 loop reads CASSVGGGRRETQYF. In nucleotides, the CDR3 is TGTGCCAGCAGCGTAGGCGGGGGCCGGCGGGAGACCCAGTACTTC.

This chain connects TRBV28 to TRBJ1-3, with D tentatively TRBD1 (5 bases). The CDR3 is 14 amino acids. CDR1 MDHEN and CDR2 SYDVKM come from the germline V gene. V was trimmed by 6 bases and J by 2 bases, leaving 11 bases between them. The CDR3 protein is CASRLGPTGNTIYF. The CDR3 DNA reads TGTGCCAGCAGACTGGGGCCTACTGGAAACACCATATATTTT. The variable domain in full, with the rest retrieved from reference TRBV28 and TRBJ1-3, is DVKVTQSSRYLVKRTGEKVFLECVQDMDHENMFWYRQDPGLGLRLIYFSYDVKMKEKGDIPEGYSVSREKKERFSLILESASTNQTSMYLCASRLGPTGNTIYFGEGSWLTVV.

V usage is TRBV29-1 and J usage is TRBJ2-3; D is ambiguous. The germline CDR1 and CDR2 sequences are SQVTM and ANQGSEA. Between the trimmed V and J ends, which lost 4 bases and 0 bases, there was a span of 5 bases. The CDR3 is 12 residues long. CDR3 DNA: TGCAGCGTTGTACAGAGCACAGATACGCAGTATTTT. The encoded protein is CSVVQSTDTQYF.

The gene calls are TRBV3-1 (or the pseudogene TRBV3-2) and TRBJ1-2, with 7 bases aligning to TRBD1. The CDR3 length is 14 residues. The ends lost 3 bases at V and 8 bases at J; junction bases unmatched: 9. Germline CDR1 and CDR2: LGHDT and YNNKEL (reference sequence). The DNA of the CDR3 is TGTGCCAGCAGCCATACGACAGGGTTAACCGGCTACACCTTC. Translating gives CASSHTTGLTGYTF.

The rearrangement uses TRBV11-2 and TRBJ2-4; D not resolved. V was shortened by 0 bases and J by 0 bases, with 9 bases between the two germline ends. This CDR3 contains 16 residues. Per the germline V gene, CDR1 is SGHAT and CDR2 is FQNNGV. The CDR3 reads CASSLEGGRAKNIQYF. The CDR3 nucleotides are TGTGCCAGCAGCTTAGAAGGCGGTCGAGCCAAAAACATTCAGTACTTC. The whole variable domain, filled in from reference TRBV11-2 and TRBJ2-4, reads EAGVAQSPRYKIIEKRQSVAFWCNPISGHATLYWYQQILGQGPKLLIQFQNNGVVDDSQLPKDRFSAERLKGVDSTLKIQPAKLEDSAVYLCASSLEGGRAKNIQYFGAGTRLSVL.

V gene TRBV7-9 combines with J gene TRBJ1-3; no clear D gene. V was pared by 3 bases and J by 0 bases, with 12 bases between. The CDR3 is 16 residues long. The V gene's germline CDR1 is SEHNR and CDR2 FQNEAQ (reference sequence). The CDR3 protein is CASSFYRGISGNTIYF. The DNA for the CDR3 is TGTGCCAGCAGCTTCTATCGGGGAATCTCTGGAAACACCATATATTTT.

This clone was observed once. J is TRBJ2-1 and V is TRBV5-4; no clear D. Germline lookup yields CDR1 SGHNT and CDR2 YYREEE (reference sequence). The CDR3 extends over 12 amino acids. V lost 0 bases and J lost 10, with 8 bases in between. The CDR3 here is CASSLERREQFF. The CDR3 nucleotides read TGTGCCAGCAGCTTGGAGCGTAGGGAGCAGTTCTTC.

V gene TRBV3-1 (or the pseudogene TRBV3-2) combines with J gene TRBJ2-3; tentatively, D is TRBD2 (6 bases). The CDR3 loop spans 14 amino acids. Per germline, CDR1 LGHDT and CDR2 YNNKEL (reference sequence). The V end lost 3 bases, the J end lost 1 base, and 8 bases lay between the germline ends. This CDR3 is CASSQWGGTDTQYF. For the CDR3, the DNA is TGTGCCAGCAGCCAGTGGGGGGGCACAGATACGCAGTATTTT.

The V gene is TRBV5-6, the J gene TRBJ1-2, with D hard to call. The CDR3 length is 14 residues. Per germline, CDR1 SGHDT and CDR2 YYEEEE. V was clipped by 0 bases and J by 2 bases, with 8 bases between them. CDR3 protein: CASSLGAINYGYTF. The CDR3 DNA reads as TGTGCCAGCAGCTTGGGGGCAATAAACTATGGCTACACCTTC.

The chain couples TRBV12-3 or TRBV12-4 to TRBJ2-1, with TRBD2 identical over 10 bases. Trimming at V came to 6 bases and at J to 15 bases, leaving 8 bases not matched to a gene. This CDR3 has 12 residues. CDR3 coding DNA: TGTGCCAGCAGCCTACAAGCGGGGGGGCGGTTCTTC. This encodes CASSLQAGGRFF.

The chain combines TRBV11-3 with TRBJ2-1, with TRBD2 identical over 14 bases. The CDR3 runs 15 residues. CDR1 is SGHNT and CDR2 is YENEEA in the germline V gene. Trimming cost V 4 bases and J 6 bases; bases outside gene matches: 2. The CDR3 region is CASSSGLAGANEQFF. In DNA form, the CDR3 reads TGTGCCAGCAGCTCGGGACTAGCGGGAGCCAATGAGCAGTTCTTC.

This clone was detected a few times. The chain links TRBV9 to TRBJ1-1; D is ambiguous. The CDR3 extends over 13 amino acids. Germline CDR1 reads SGDLS; CDR2 reads YYNGEE. The V end was cut by 4 bases, the J end by 5 bases, with 12 bases between. The CDR3 loop reads CASSPPTGTEAFF. DNA of the CDR3: TGTGCCAGCAGCCCACCCACCGGGACTGAAGCTTTCTTT.